The T cell receptor (beta chain) under discussion was sequenced for a study of radiotherapy plus CTLA-4 blockade in lung cancer. Study outcomes and limitations: Following radiotherapy plus ipilimumab, tumor-derived TCR clones expanded in the blood. The best prediction of response reportedly came from early blood T cell clone dynamics, with interferon-beta.

A word on this clone: The target antigen is unknown.

Sequencing was performed with immunoSEQ multiplex PCR; in TCRdb, only in-frame clones are kept and a portion is missing. The sample has 20,000 to 30,000 clones, over 55% seen once. Alongside CTLA-4 blockade with ipilimumab, patients with chemo-refractory metastatic non-small-cell lung cancer received focal radiation. After removal of 0 bases from V and 4 bases from J, the junction contained 4 bases not matched to a gene. The CDR3 contains 15 residues. From germline, CDR1 is SGHRS and CDR2 YFSETQ. Sequenced material: peripheral blood, taken from a patient treated with radiotherapy plus ipilimumab. V and J are TRBV5-1 and TRBJ2-1, with 7 nucleotides matching TRBD1. The sequence was obtained from a human donor with non-small cell lung cancer whose response to radiotherapy plus ipilimumab could not be evaluated. The CDR3 DNA reads as TGCGCCAGCAGCTTGGCTGGGGACAGATACAATGAGCAGTTCTTC. Amino acid sequence: CASSLAGDRYNEQFF.